This T cell receptor (beta chain) was sequenced in a study of sequential checkpoint blockade in melanoma. Study-level background: Patients were randomized 1:1 to nivolumab-then-ipilimumab or ipilimumab-then-nivolumab first-line. Each arm's sequence ended with maintenance nivolumab.

The CDR3 runs 13 residues. Germline values: CDR1 SGHKS, CDR2 YYEKEE (reference sequence). The V segment lost 4 bases and the J segment 8 bases; nucleotides outside the gene matches: 5. The repertoire was sequenced with immunoSEQ multiplex PCR; TCRdb's copy has only in-frame clones and lacks some. The data hold roughly 9,300 clones, with approximately 82% observed a single time. The sample's treatment: randomized to nivolumab then ipilimumab (arm A) or the reverse (arm B). DNA-damaging chemotherapy had not been given to any patient beforehand. Sorted cells were live CD3+CD8+, lacking CD19 and CD56, from PBMCs.

This chain links TRBV5-5 with TRBJ1-1; TRBD1 aligns across 10 bases. This clonotype originated in a human donor with melanoma. This specimen was CD8+ T cells sorted from blood (inferred from file names), taken from a patient given nivolumab and ipilimumab in sequence. CDR3 region: CASSTDRGQEAFF. The CDR3 nucleotides are TGTGCCAGCAGCACCGACAGGGGGCAGGAAGCTTTCTTT.